The rows below give T cell receptor beta chains drawn from one sample of a study of molecular identifiers for immune sequencing clone quantification. MiXCR, run by TCRdb on the PCR reads, gives a single entry per CDR3 protein. The table includes more than 450,000 distinct CDR3 sequences, about a fifth detected once. Sequencing used naive CD8+ T cells from blood, with Jurkat cell RNA spiked in. The receptor source for this set is a human donor in good health. Some libraries in this study had Jurkat cell RNA spiked in. The CDR3 runs from the conserved cysteine through the conserved F or W. Fields, in order: D gene, V gene, J gene, clone size, CDR3 DNA, CDR3 protein. The D gene is left open where the match is weak. Size is omitted from some rows. Given values are once, few, many or a class for expanded clones.

TRBD1,TRBV28,TRBJ2-4,few,TGTGCCAGCAGTTTCGGGGACAGGGGGGACATTCAGTACTTC,CASSFGDRGDIQYF
TRBD1,TRBV2,TRBJ2-7,few,TGTGCCAGCAGTGAGCCAGGGGGCGACGACGAGCAGTACTTC,CASSEPGGDDEQYF
TRBD2,TRBV29-1,TRBJ2-5,many,TGCAGCGTTGAAGTGGAGCTAGCGGGAGTGGGAGAGACCCAGTACTTC,CSVEVELAGVGETQYF
-,TRBV19,TRBJ1-3,-,TGTGCCAGTAGTATCGCAGGGGCCATCTCTGGAAACACCATATATTTT,CASSIAGAISGNTIYF
-,TRBV5-6,TRBJ2-7,few,TGTGCCAGCAGCTTGGGGGGCGCTGGATACGAGCAGTACTTC,CASSLGGAGYEQYF
TRBD1,TRBV6-2/TRBV6-3,TRBJ2-3,many,TGTGCCAGCAGGTCCGGGACAGCGCAGTATTTT,CASRSGTAQYF
-,TRBV7-6,TRBJ1-1,many,TGTGCCAGCAGCTCCAGTAAAGCTGAAGCTTTCTTT,CASSSSKAEAFF
-,TRBV7-9,TRBJ1-5,many,TGTGCCAGCAGCCCTGCGGGTCAGGGCGATCAGCCCCAGCATTTT,CASSPAGQGDQPQHF
TRBD1,TRBV7-9,TRBJ2-3,many,TGTGCCAGCAGCCCGAGACAGGGGACAGATACGCAGTATTTT,CASSPRQGTDTQYF
TRBD2,TRBV7-9,TRBJ2-7,many,TGTGCCACCCAGCGGGGGCAATCCTACGAGCAGTACTTC,CATQRGQSYEQYF
-,TRBV20-1,TRBJ2-7,many,TGCAGTGCCTACCCGGGCCTCGAGCAGTACTTC,CSAYPGLEQYF
-,TRBV13,TRBJ2-5,many,TGTGCCAGCAATTACCGGACAGCCAAACAAGAGACCCAGTACTTC,CASNYRTAKQETQYF
TRBD2,TRBV12-3/TRBV12-4,TRBJ2-1,-,TGTGCCAGCAGTTTATTTCTAGCGGGAGAGCCGGGTACTTCGTACAATGAGCAGTTCTTC,CASSLFLAGEPGTSYNEQFF
-,TRBV14,TRBJ2-2,many,TGTGCCAGCAGCCCTGACATGTACGCGAACACCGGGGAGCTGTTTTTT,CASSPDMYANTGELFF
-,TRBV12-3/TRBV12-4,TRBJ2-7,-,TGTGCCAGCAGTTCGCCCCGGGACAACCACGAGCAGTACTTC,CASSSPRDNHEQYF
-,TRBV19,TRBJ2-2,-,TGTGCCAGTAGTTCATTGGAAGTCACCGGGGAGCTGTTTTTT,CASSSLEVTGELFF
-,TRBV29-1,TRBJ2-7,few,TGCAGCGTTGTAGCTTACGAGCAGTACTTC,CSVVAYEQYF
-,TRBV24-1,TRBJ2-2,-,TGTGCCACCAGAGACTATAACACCGGGGAGCTGTTTTTT,CATRDYNTGELFF
-,TRBV12-3/TRBV12-4,TRBJ2-3,many,TGTGCCAGCAGTTCATTTGGGCCCGCAGATACGCAGTATTTT,CASSSFGPADTQYF
-,TRBV5-1,TRBJ2-1,-,TGCGCCAGCAGCTTGGACGCTCCCACCTACAATGAGCAGTTCTTC,CASSLDAPTYNEQFF
-,TRBV11-2,TRBJ2-7,few,TGTGCCAGCAGCTTAGTCCTATCCGAGCAGTACTTC,CASSLVLSEQYF
-,TRBV10-3,TRBJ2-7,many,TGTGCCATCAGGAAGGACAGCTACGAGCAGTACTTC,CAIRKDSYEQYF
TRBD1,TRBV11-2,TRBJ2-1,-,TGTGCCAGCAGCCGGGACAGCTCAAACCGGTACAATGAGCAGTTCTTC,CASSRDSSNRYNEQFF
-,TRBV9,TRBJ2-5,many,TGTGCCAGCAGCGTAGATAACAGTCTCGGGGGAGAGACCCAGTACTTC,CASSVDNSLGGETQYF
-,TRBV19,TRBJ2-2,-,TGTGCCAGTAGTCCATGGTCGACCGGTGGTTTAGGGGAGCTGTTTTTT,CASSPWSTGGLGELFF
-,TRBV11-3,TRBJ2-2,few,TGTGCCAGCAGCCTCCGCGGGGGCGCGAACACCGGGGAGCTGTTTTTT,CASSLRGGANTGELFF
-,TRBV4-1,TRBJ2-7,few,TGCGCCAGCAGCCAAAACAGAGAGTACGAGCAGTACTTC,CASSQNREYEQYF
-,TRBV4-1,TRBJ2-3,-,TGCGCCAGCAGCCAATCCCCCAGCACAGATACGCAGTATTTT,CASSQSPSTDTQYF
-,TRBV5-4,TRBJ2-7,many,TGTGCCAGCAGCTTTTTAGGAGGATACGGGGAGCAGTACTTC,CASSFLGGYGEQYF
TRBD1,TRBV7-2,TRBJ1-1,many,TGTGCCAGCAGGAGCACGACAGGGGCGTTTACTGAAGCTTTCTTT,CASRSTTGAFTEAFF
TRBD2,TRBV12-3/TRBV12-4,TRBJ2-1,few,TGTGCCAGCAGGGGGGGGGATTACAATGAGCAGTTCTTC,CASRGGDYNEQFF
-,TRBV3-1,TRBJ2-7,many,TGTGCCAGCAGTCCCGGACGGGGCTCCTACGAGCAGTACTTC,CASSPGRGSYEQYF
-,TRBV12-3/TRBV12-4,TRBJ1-3,few,TGTGCCAGCAGTTTAGCGGGGTTGGGCTTTGGAAACACCATATATTTT,CASSLAGLGFGNTIYF
-,TRBV6-5,TRBJ1-2,many,TGTGCCAGCAGTTACGGTCCCGCTTTGGTTCCCCACTTC,CASSYGPALVPHF
TRBD2,TRBV9,TRBJ2-1,few,TGTGCCAGCAGCGCCCTAGCGGACGTCTACAATGAGCAGTTCTTC,CASSALADVYNEQFF
TRBD1,TRBV3-1,TRBJ2-7,-,TGTGCCAGCAGCCAGGCAGGGACAGGGCGGACCTACGAGCAGTACTTC,CASSQAGTGRTYEQYF
-,TRBV19,TRBJ1-1,-,TGTGCCTGCGCCCAGATGAACATTGAAGCTTTCTTT,CACAQMNIEAFF
-,TRBV12-3/TRBV12-4,TRBJ2-5,few,TGTGCCAGCAATCAGGGGGGAAGTGGAGAGACCCAGTACTTC,CASNQGGSGETQYF
TRBD1,TRBV5-1,TRBJ1-1,-,TGCGCCAGCAGCGACGGACAGGGGCCCGAAGCTTTCTTT,CASSDGQGPEAFF
-,TRBV3-1,TRBJ2-7,many,TGTGCCAGCAGCCCCGGACTCGGCGCCTCCTACGAGCAGTACTTC,CASSPGLGASYEQYF
TRBD2,TRBV29-1,TRBJ2-1,few,TGCAGCGTTGAAGCAAGCGGGAGGGCTCGGAATGAGCAGTTCTTC,CSVEASGRARNEQFF
TRBD1,TRBV19,TRBJ1-2,few,TGTGCCAGTACCCTGGGACAGTCAGCTAACTATGGCTACACCTTC,CASTLGQSANYGYTF
-,TRBV6-5,TRBJ1-1,-,TGTGCCAGCGGTTACTCGAGGAGTGAGTTGGGAAACACTGAAGCTTTCTTT,CASGYSRSELGNTEAFF
-,TRBV7-9,TRBJ1-1,many,TGTGCCAGCAGCTTGGTTCTGGGAGGTATGGAAGCTTTCTTT,CASSLVLGGMEAFF
-,TRBV9,TRBJ2-7,-,TGTGCCAGCACCAAAGAGGGCAGTTCAGATAGCGAGCAGTACTTC,CASTKEGSSDSEQYF
-,TRBV20-1,TRBJ1-1,many,TGCAGTGCCCCGCCGTCCGACAGCACTGAAGCTTTCTTT,CSAPPSDSTEAFF
-,TRBV7-9,TRBJ1-4,-,TGTGCCGGTGTGGGGGCAACTAATGAAAAACTGTTTTTT,CAGVGATNEKLFF
TRBD1,TRBV4-3,TRBJ1-1,many,TGCGCCAGCAGCCAAGATCTGTCCGGACAGGGCCTGAACACTGAAGCTTTCTTT,CASSQDLSGQGLNTEAFF
TRBD2,TRBV19,TRBJ2-7,-,TGTGCCAGTAGTATAACGACTAGCGGCACCCCCTACGAGCAGTACTTC,CASSITTSGTPYEQYF
TRBD1,TRBV20-1,TRBJ2-7,few,TGCAGTGCTAGGGTTGGCTTCGGGACAGGACCCTACGAGCAGTACTTC,CSARVGFGTGPYEQYF
-,TRBV4-3,TRBJ2-7,few,TGCGCCAGCAGCCAAGATTCGGGAAGGGAAAATTACGAGCAGTACTTC,CASSQDSGRENYEQYF
-,TRBV29-1,TRBJ2-5,many,TGCAGCGTTGAAGATTTAGAGACCCAGTACTTC,CSVEDLETQYF
-,TRBV6-1,TRBJ1-1,many,TGTGCCAGCTACGGGGTTCAACCTGAAGCTTTCTTT,CASYGVQPEAFF